Described below is a single T cell receptor (beta chain) sequence and its context. There is no known antigen for this receptor. No quality values exist for individual bases; no much larger clone is one base distant. Each collaborating institution followed its own protocols to collect whole blood in K2EDTA tubes. For TCRbeta analysis, collaborator samples were shipped as frozen whole blood, as isolated PBMCs, or as DNA extracted from either sample type. The sample belongs to a study of blood T cell repertoires in COVID-19 (dated by TCRdb to 2020 to 2022). For the wider study: Samples covering the acute and convalescent phases of COVID-19 were provided by collaborators in the United States, Italy and Spain. Samples were obtained from the ongoing ImmuneRACE study (first 160 participants) and from over 1,000 subjects provided by 6 global collaborators. The repertoires were released in a freely available public database intended as a resource for research on the immune response to SARS-CoV-2. Where available, HLA class I and class II types were taken from metadata supplied by the sample provider and were not determined by assay-based typing. The prospective study material was composed of cDNA or gDNA derived from T cells, B-cell-depleted T cells, or PBMCs. Deeply sampled blood TCRbeta repertoires from subjects exposed to, actively infected with, or recovered from COVID-19 were included in the dataset. Sample metadata almost always included a de-identified subject ID, COVID-19 status, age in years and sex.

Overall results and qualifications from the work: Clinical and demographic metadata were provided uncurated, with the amount varying by source and participant.

From the germline V gene (reference sequence), CDR1 is PRHDT and CDR2 is FYEKMQ. The CDR3 covers 13 residues, taking in both the cysteine and the phenylalanine. This entry keeps only the CDR3 DNA: 39 bases, framed from base 1. V is pared back by 3 bases and J by 6 bases, with 8 bases lying between the germline termini. TCRbeta CDR3 regions were amplified from genomic DNA by means of the immunoSEQ Assay, a bias-controlled multiplex PCR. Regarding the original processing steps: Nucleated cell counts per sample were estimated from amplification of reference gene primers within the assay. To quantify the absolute abundance of each unique TCRbeta CDR3 rearrangement, sequence reads were collapsed and filtered. For each sample, productive Simpson clonality was calculated as the square root of Simpson's diversity index across productive rearrangements. TCRdb obtained this table from immuneACCESS and retained in-frame rearrangements with V and J assigned. These tables miss some clones; where compared with another copy, unresolved V genes account for less than half of the shortfall, and the remainder is unexplained. V and J calls and clone size follow that table, whereas D and trimming were derived from the DNA. The sample profile shows about 150,000 clones; about 89% of them were found once. The ten largest account for approximately 0.59% of the sample.

The source material was peripheral blood. This chain joins TRBV13 to TRBJ2-2, with a tentative D gene TRBD1 over 6 matching bases. The sequence came from a man aged 50-60 years with acute or convalescent COVID-19. The CDR3 here reads CASSFQGSGELFF. The DNA sequence is given as TGTGCCAGCAGCTTTCAGGGGTCCGGGGAGCTGTTTTTT. Here the CDR3 is joined to the reference TRBV13 and TRBJ2-2 genes, and the full variable domain is: AAGVIQSPRHLIKEKRETATLKCYPIPRHDTVYWYQQGPGQDPQFLISFYEKMQSDKGSIPDRFSAQQFSDYHSELNMSSLELGDSALYFCASSFQGSGELFFGEGSRLTVL.